This T cell receptor beta chain was identified during a study of metastatic and nonmetastatic thyroid tumors. Study results and caveats: The reported finding was significantly higher TCR beta diversity in malignant thyroid tumors relative to benign nodules, in blood and tumor.

MiXCR reprocessed the PCR reads for TCRdb. The table includes some 19,000 clones, roughly 25% detected once. Points on this clone: No antigen is known for it. This may stem from a read error, because a much larger clone lies one nucleotide away. Other DNA sequences of this sample code for an identical CDR3.

Each patient came to thyroid surgery without any prior treatment (of any kind). The V gene's germline CDR1 is KGHSH and CDR2 LQKENI. The CDR3 contains 20 residues. The specimen sequenced was tumor tissue. The source is a female donor with papillary thyroid cancer or a benign thyroid nodule (not recorded which). Some clones in this sample may be carry-over from other donors' samples. The V call is TRBV18, the J call TRBJ2-3; D unresolved. CDR3 sequence reads: CASSPGAVSAQYSLTDTQYF. In DNA form, the CDR3 reads TGTGCCAGCTCACCAGGAGCAGTGTCAGCACAATATAGTCTCACAGATACGCAGTACTTT.